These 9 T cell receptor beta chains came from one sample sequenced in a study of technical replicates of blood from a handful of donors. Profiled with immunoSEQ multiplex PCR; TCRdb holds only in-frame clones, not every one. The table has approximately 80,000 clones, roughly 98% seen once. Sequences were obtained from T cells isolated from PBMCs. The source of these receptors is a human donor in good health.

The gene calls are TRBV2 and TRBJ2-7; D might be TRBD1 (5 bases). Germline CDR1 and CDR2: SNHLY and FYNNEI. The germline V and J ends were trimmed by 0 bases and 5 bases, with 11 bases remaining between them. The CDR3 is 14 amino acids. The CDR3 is CASSEADILDEQYF. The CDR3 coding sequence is TGTGCCAGCAGTGAAGCGGACATATTGGACGAGCAGTACTTC.

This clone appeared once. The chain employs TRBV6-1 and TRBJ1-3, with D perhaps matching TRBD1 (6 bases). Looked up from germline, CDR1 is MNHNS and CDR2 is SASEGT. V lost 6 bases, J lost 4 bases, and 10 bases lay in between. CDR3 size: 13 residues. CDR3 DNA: TGTGCCAGCAGAACAGGGCTAGGAAACACCATATATTTT. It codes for CASRTGLGNTIYF.

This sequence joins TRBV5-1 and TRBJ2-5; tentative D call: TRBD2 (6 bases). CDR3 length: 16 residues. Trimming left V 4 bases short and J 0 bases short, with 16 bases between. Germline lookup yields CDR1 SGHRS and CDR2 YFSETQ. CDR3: CASSRGSPADQETQYF. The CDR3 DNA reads TGCGCCAGCAGCCGGGGGTCCCCAGCGGACCAAGAGACCCAGTACTTC.

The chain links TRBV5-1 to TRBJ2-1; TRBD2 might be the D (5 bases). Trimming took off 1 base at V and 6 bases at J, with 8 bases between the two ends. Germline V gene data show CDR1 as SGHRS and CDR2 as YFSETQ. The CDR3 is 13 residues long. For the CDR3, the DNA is TGCGCCAGCAGCTTGTGGGCGGGCAATGAGCAGTTCTTC. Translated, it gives CASSLWAGNEQFF.

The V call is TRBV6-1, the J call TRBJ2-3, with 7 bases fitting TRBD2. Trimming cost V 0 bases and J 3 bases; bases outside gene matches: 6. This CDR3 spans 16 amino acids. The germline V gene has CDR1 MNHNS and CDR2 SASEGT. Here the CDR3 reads CASSEAGGEGTDTQYF. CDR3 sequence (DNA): TGTGCCAGCAGTGAAGCGGGAGGGGAGGGTACAGATACGCAGTATTTT.

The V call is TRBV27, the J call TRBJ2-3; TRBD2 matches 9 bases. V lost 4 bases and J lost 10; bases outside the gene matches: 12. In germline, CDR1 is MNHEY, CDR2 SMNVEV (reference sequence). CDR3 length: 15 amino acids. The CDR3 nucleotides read TGTGCCAGCAGTTCTAGCGGGGTTAGCGTCCTGGCGCAGTATTTT. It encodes CASSSSGVSVLAQYF.

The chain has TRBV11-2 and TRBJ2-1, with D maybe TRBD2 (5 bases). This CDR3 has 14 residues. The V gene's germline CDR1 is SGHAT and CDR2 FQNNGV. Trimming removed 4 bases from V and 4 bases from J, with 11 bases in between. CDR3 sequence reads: CASSSRAEYNEQFF. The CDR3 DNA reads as TGTGCCAGCAGCTCGAGGGCCGAATACAATGAGCAGTTCTTC.

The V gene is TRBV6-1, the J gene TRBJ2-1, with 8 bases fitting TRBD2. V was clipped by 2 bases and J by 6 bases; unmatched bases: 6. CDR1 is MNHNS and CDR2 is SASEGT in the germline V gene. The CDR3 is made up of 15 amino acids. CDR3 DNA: TGTGCCAGCAGTGAAACGGGAGGGCCAGGCAATGAGCAGTTCTTC. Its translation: CASSETGGPGNEQFF.

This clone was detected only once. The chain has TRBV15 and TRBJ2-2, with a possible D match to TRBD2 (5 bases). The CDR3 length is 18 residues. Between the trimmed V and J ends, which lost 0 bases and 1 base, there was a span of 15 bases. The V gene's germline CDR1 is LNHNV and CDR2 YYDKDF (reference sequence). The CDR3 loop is CATSRDEYFRENTGELFF. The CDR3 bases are TGTGCCACCAGCAGAGATGAATATTTTCGGGAGAACACCGGGGAGCTGTTTTTT.